This entry lists 10 T cell receptor beta chains sequenced from one sample in a study of blood T cell repertoires in COVID-19. TCRdb's copy holds only in-frame clones and misses some; the assay was immunoSEQ multiplex PCR. The sample consists of under 150,000 clones, about 89% of them appearing once. The specimen was peripheral blood. The receptors were sampled from a man aged 45 to 65 with active or convalescent COVID-19.

The chain carries TRBV5-1 and TRBJ2-3, with TRBD1 matching 8 bases. The CDR3 is 15 amino acids. V gave up 4 bases and J gave up 0 bases; unmatched junction bases: 4. From germline, CDR1 is SGHRS and CDR2 YFSETQ. This CDR3 is CASSPGQESTDTQYF. CDR3 DNA: TGCGCCAGCAGCCCGGGACAGGAAAGCACAGATACGCAGTATTTT.

The chain recombines TRBV10-2 with TRBJ2-7; 15 nucleotides line up with TRBD2. J lost 4 bases, V lost 10 bases, and 11 bases had no gene match. This CDR3 comprises 16 residues. The V gene's germline CDR1 is WSHSY and CDR2 SAAADI. The CDR3 protein is CATTGTSGGLGYEQYF. The CDR3 DNA follows: TGCGCCACCACCGGGACTAGCGGGGGGCTGGGGTACGAGCAGTACTTC.

A few counts support this clone. The chain has TRBV3-1 (or the pseudogene TRBV3-2) and TRBJ1-6; 7 positions match TRBD1. The CDR3 consists of 16 residues. With V trimmed by 4 bases and J by 4 bases, 7 bases remained unmatched. The germline CDR1 and CDR2 sequences are LGHDT and YNNKEL (reference sequence). This CDR3 reads CASSPRRGQYNSPLHF. In nucleotides, the CDR3 is TGTGCCAGCAGCCCCCGAAGGGGACAGTATAATTCACCCCTCCACTTT.

The chain is built from TRBV5-4 and TRBJ2-7, with a weak D call TRBD2 (5 bases). CDR3 length: 15 residues. The germline V gene has CDR1 SGHNT and CDR2 YYREEE (reference sequence). Trimming left V 4 bases short and J 2 bases short, with 16 bases between. The CDR3 sequence is CASSPEASTAYEQYF. The DNA of the CDR3 is TGTGCCAGCAGCCCGGAGGCCTCCACGGCCTACGAGCAGTACTTC. Variable domain in full (rest from reference TRBV5-4 and TRBJ2-7): ETGVTQSPTHLIKTRGQQVTLRCSSQSGHNTVSWYQQALGQGPQFIFQYYREEENGRGNFPPRFSGLQFPNYSSELNVNALELDDSALYLCASSPEASTAYEQYFGPGTRLTVT.

This clone occurred once. The gene calls are TRBV18 and TRBJ1-1; D perhaps matches TRBD1 (5 bases). The CDR3 covers 14 residues. V lost 3 bases, J lost 2 bases, and 10 bases lay in between. Germline loops: CDR1 KGHSH, CDR2 LQKENI. The DNA for the CDR3 is TGTGCCAGCTCACCTACAGGTTTTAACACTGAAGCTTTCTTT. It specifies CASSPTGFNTEAFF.

The chain combines TRBV5-6 with TRBJ2-1; D perhaps matches TRBD2 (6 bases). CDR3 size: 15 residues. Trimming cost V 6 bases and J 0 bases, with 13 bases left between them. Germline CDR1 and CDR2: SGHDT and YYEEEE. The CDR3 nucleotides are TGTGCCAGCAATTGGCGGGGTATCTCCTACAATGAGCAGTTCTTC. Amino acids: CASNWRGISYNEQFF.

V is TRBV21-1 and J is TRBJ2-7; the table names TRBD1, a call not compared with the DNA. TRBV21-1 is an annotated pseudogene. The CDR3 consists of 15 residues. The CDR3 nucleotides read TGTGCCAGCAGCAAAATCTACAGGGGAGCCTACGAGCAGTACTTC. Amino acid sequence: CASSKIYRGAYEQYF.

This chain links TRBV29-1 with TRBJ2-7, with D possibly being TRBD1 or TRBD2 (6 bases each). Deletions cut 4 bases from V and 6 bases from J, with 10 bases between. This CDR3 contains 11 residues. Germline CDR1 and CDR2: SQVTM and ANQGSEA. As DNA, the CDR3 is TGCAGCGTTGTAGAGGGGGGCGAGCAGTACTTC. Its translation is CSVVEGGEQYF.

The DNA of the CDR3 is TGTGCCAGTAGTACGCCCGGGACAGCCTTTAATCTAGCCAAAAACATTCAGTACTTC. This codes for CASSTPGTAFNLAKNIQYF. The chain employs TRBV19 and TRBJ2-4, with 7 bases matching TRBD1. The CDR3 consists of 19 residues. Per germline, CDR1 LNHDA and CDR2 SQIVND (reference sequence). The V and J ends lost 4 bases and 0 bases, in that order; junction bases with no gene match: 15.

The genes are TRBV19 and TRBJ2-5, with 9 positions matching TRBD2. Germline V gene lookup returns CDR1 LNHDA and CDR2 SQIVND (reference sequence). The CDR3 spans 16 residues. The J segment lost 2 bases and the V segment lost 6 bases, leaving 10 bases of the junction unmatched. CDR3: CASSPAGGAGQETQYF. In DNA form, the CDR3 reads TGTGCCAGTAGCCCCGCGGGAGGGGCGGGGCAAGAGACCCAGTACTTC. Supplemented by reference TRBV19 and TRBJ2-5, the full variable domain reads DGGITQSPKYLFRKEGQNVTLSCEQNLNHDAMYWYRQDPGQGLRLIYYSQIVNDFQKGDIAEGYSVSREKKESFPLTVTSAQKNPTAFYLCASSPAGGAGQETQYFGPGTRLLVL.